This TCR beta chain was sequenced for a study of T cells in Graves' hyperthyroidism and ophthalmopathy. This CDR3 spans 17 amino acids. In germline, CDR1 is MDHEN, CDR2 SYDVKM. V lost 3 bases, J lost 1 base, and 19 bases lay in between. This clonotype was counted ten times or more. TCR beta CDR3 sequences were amplified from RNA transcripts. First-round RT-PCR targeting the TCR CDR3 was performed with the HTBI primer set. TCRdb re-analysed the multiplex PCR reads in MiXCR, keeping a single row per CDR3 protein. The top ten hold about 51% of the sample, which has 300,000 or so distinct CDR3 sequences, over 15% seen once.

The sequenced sample was blood. The sequence was collected from a woman aged 60-70 years with Graves' ophthalmopathy. This sequence joins TRBV28 and TRBJ2-7; D is uncertain. This CDR3 is CASSFPNHRSQSYEQYF. The CDR3 DNA sequence: TGTGCCAGCAGTTTCCCCAACCACCGGAGCCAATCCTACGAGCAGTACTTC. Based on the CDR3 plus reference TRBV28 and TRBJ2-7, the full variable domain is DVKVTQSSRYLVKRTGEKVFLECVQDMDHENMFWYRQDPGLGLRLIYFSYDVKMKEKGDIPEGYSVSREKKERFSLILESASTNQTSMYLCASSFPNHRSQSYEQYFGPGTRLTVT.